These 2 T cell receptor beta chains were sequenced from one sample in a study of human T cells and chemical hapten exposure. Time point defined: patch test 1, 2 weeks after DPC sensitization. Treatment defined: therapeutic diphenylcyclopropenone sensitization with weekly scalp DPC. Each CDR3 protein gets one entry after TCRdb re-called the RACE reads with MiXCR. The profile covers roughly 360,000 distinct CDR3 sequences, with roughly 5% appearing a single time and 2% to 2.5% taken by the ten largest. The material sequenced was whole blood, taken in connection with sensitization to the hapten diphenylcyclopropenone (DPC). Receptors originate from a woman between 50 and 59 years old with alopecia areata. Some clones in this sample may be carry-over from other donors' samples.

There are many counts of this clonotype. The chain is built from TRBV18 and TRBJ2-7; no reliable D call. Germline V gene lookup returns CDR1 KGHSH and CDR2 LQKENI. The germline V and J ends were trimmed by 2 bases and 2 bases, with 13 bases remaining between them. CDR3 length equals 15 residues. CDR3 amino acids: CASSPSLGSTYEQYF. In DNA, the CDR3 is TGTGCCAGCTCACCAAGTCTGGGTTCCACCTACGAGCAGTACTTC.

This clonotype has at least ten counts. In DNA form, the CDR3 reads TGTGCCAGCAGTTACTCGACGGGTAACTATGGCTACACCTTC. It specifies CASSYSTGNYGYTF. The chain uses TRBV6-5 and TRBJ1-2; no clear D gene. CDR3 length equals 14 residues. The V gene lost 0 bases and the J gene lost 1 base, with 6 bases spanning the gap. The germline CDR1 and CDR2 sequences are MNHEY and SVGAGI.